These 15 T cell receptor beta chains share one sample of origin, sequenced in a study of blood T cell repertoires in COVID-19. Repertoires were generated with immunoSEQ multiplex PCR, while TCRdb's copy carries only in-frame clones and drops some. The sample lists 150,000 or so clones; over 80% were seen once. Material: PBMCs or T cells enriched from blood (not recorded which). The receptor set was obtained from a man aged 70 or older who had been exposed to COVID-19.

The chain uses TRBV6-7 and TRBJ2-2; 7 bases are a match to TRBD2. TRBV6-7 is known as an ORF, though its function is uncertain. The CDR3 covers 15 residues. V lost 6 bases to trimming and J lost 5 bases; unmatched junction nucleotides: 9. The CDR3 region is CASSHPAGETGELFF. The CDR3 DNA reads as TGTGCCAGCAGCCACCCGGCGGGGGAGACCGGGGAGCTGTTTTTT.

This clone was seen more than once but under ten times. The chain joins TRBV27 to TRBJ2-3, with 7 nucleotides matching TRBD1. J gave up 1 base and V 5 bases, and 6 bases lay outside the gene matches. The CDR3 length is 15 residues. The germline V gene has CDR1 MNHEY and CDR2 SMNVEV (reference sequence). CDR3 DNA: TGTGCCAGCAGTACGACAGGGCTTCGCACAGATACGCAGTATTTT. Translation gives CASSTTGLRTDTQYF.

This chain links TRBV7-9 with TRBJ2-7; a weak D match, TRBD2 (6 bases). The germline V gene has CDR1 SEHNR and CDR2 FQNEAQ (reference sequence). Trimming took 4 bases from V and 5 from J, leaving 18 bases between them. The CDR3 consists of 15 residues. The CDR3 protein is CASSSFTVAVDEQYF. The CDR3 DNA is TGTGCCAGCAGCTCATTTACGGTAGCGGTTGACGAGCAGTACTTC.

V usage is TRBV28 and J usage is TRBJ1-3; TRBD1 might be the D (5 bases). The CDR3 extends over 16 amino acids. Trimming cost V 5 bases and J 0 bases, with 14 bases left between them. Germline loops: CDR1 MDHEN, CDR2 SYDVKM. DNA of the CDR3: TGTGCCAGCAGTCCAGGGATCCTTTCCTCTGGAAACACCATATATTTT. Translated, it gives CASSPGILSSGNTIYF.

Only one count was recorded for this clone. The V and J genes are TRBV19 and TRBJ2-4; the match to TRBD1 covers 10 bases. This CDR3 region has 17 residues. Germline values: CDR1 LNHDA, CDR2 SQIVND (reference sequence). V lost 4 bases and J lost 6; bases outside the gene matches: 12. The CDR3 is CASSTHGTGERINIQYF. In DNA form, the CDR3 reads TGTGCCAGTAGTACCCACGGGACAGGGGAGCGTATAAACATTCAGTACTTC.

This chain links TRBV6-2 or TRBV6-3 with TRBJ1-6, with 8 bases that match TRBD1. Germline trimming cut 5 bases from V and 7 bases from J; bases unmatched to any gene: 4. The germline CDR1 and CDR2 sequences are MNHEY and SVGEGT. The CDR3 has 14 residues. The CDR3 bases are TGTGCCAGCAGTCTGGGACAGGCGAATTCACCCCTCCACTTT. As protein: CASSLGQANSPLHF.

The V call is TRBV12-3 or TRBV12-4, the J call TRBJ2-7; maybe TRBD2 (6 bases). The CDR3 has 13 amino acids. V lost 2 bases and J lost 12, with 17 bases in between. The CDR3 here is CASSLRQNGGRYF. CDR3 DNA sequence: TGTGCCAGCAGTTTACGGCAGAACGGGGGACGGTACTTC.

This clone was detected a few times. The chain combines TRBV19 with TRBJ1-6; D is ambiguous. V lost 2 bases and J 3 bases, leaving 11 bases between the germline ends. In germline, CDR1 is LNHDA, CDR2 SQIVND (reference sequence). This CDR3 has 16 amino acids. This CDR3 is CASSINGLDYNSPLHF. CDR3 coding DNA: TGTGCCAGTAGTATAAACGGTCTCGACTATAATTCACCCCTCCACTTT.

This clone has a handful of counts. The chain couples TRBV7-9 to TRBJ2-2; 8 nucleotides line up with TRBD2. This CDR3 contains 16 residues. J gave up 4 bases and V 7 bases, and 11 bases lay outside the gene matches. Germline-derived CDR1 and CDR2 are SEHNR and FQNEAQ (reference sequence). The CDR3 sequence is CASTPRGASGTGELFF. The DNA of the CDR3 is TGTGCCAGCACTCCGCGGGGGGCGTCGGGCACCGGGGAGCTGTTTTTT.

This sequence joins TRBV2 and TRBJ2-4; 14 bases match TRBD2. Per the germline V gene, CDR1 is SNHLY and CDR2 is FYNNEI. The CDR3 loop spans 16 amino acids. Losses at the gene ends were 4 bases for V and 4 bases for J; bases not matched to a gene: 3. The CDR3: CASSGLAGGPKNIQYF. CDR3 sequence (DNA): TGTGCCAGCAGTGGACTAGCGGGGGGGCCTAAAAACATTCAGTACTTC. The whole variable domain, filled in from reference TRBV2 and TRBJ2-4, reads EPEVTQTPSHQVTQMGQEVILRCVPISNHLYFYWYRQILGQKVEFLVSFYNNEISEKSEIFDDQFSVERPDGSNFTLKIRSTKLEDSAMYFCASSGLAGGPKNIQYFGAGTRLSVL.

The gene calls are TRBV27 and TRBJ2-5; possibly TRBD2 for D (7 bases). The ends were cut back, 6 bases at V and 5 bases at J, with 16 bases in the middle. Germline CDR1 and CDR2: MNHEY and SMNVEV (reference sequence). The CDR3 has 14 residues. The CDR3 protein is CASSFGRGGETQYF. CDR3 bases: TGTGCCAGCAGCTTTGGGAGGGGGGGCGAGACCCAGTACTTC.

The rearrangement links TRBV27 to TRBJ1-1; TRBD1 might be the D (5 bases). V was pared by 0 bases and J by 4 bases, with 12 bases between. There are 15 residues in the CDR3. Germline CDR1 is MNHEY and CDR2 is SMNVEV (reference sequence). The CDR3 sequence: CASSLSGGSGTEAFF. CDR3 nucleotides: TGTGCCAGCAGTTTATCCGGGGGATCTGGCACTGAAGCTTTCTTT.

This chain uses TRBV7-2 with TRBJ1-4; weak D call: TRBD1 (6 bases). The CDR3 spans 15 residues. Germline loops: CDR1 SGHTA, CDR2 FQGNSA. The V end was cut by 5 bases, the J end by 4 bases, with 14 bases between. The CDR3 here is CASSAQRGGNEKLFF. CDR3 sequence (DNA): TGTGCCAGCAGCGCCCAGAGGGGGGGTAATGAAAAACTGTTTTTT.

The chain combines TRBV30 with TRBJ2-3; 7 nucleotides line up with TRBD1. The CDR3 has 13 amino acids. The germline CDR1 and CDR2 sequences are GTSNPN and SVGIG (reference sequence). V shed 7 bases, J shed 4 bases, and the junction held 8 bases outside the gene matches. DNA of the CDR3: TGTGCCTCCGCGACAGGGCCCCCAGATACGCAGTATTTT. The encoded protein is CASATGPPDTQYF.

The gene calls are TRBV6-4 and TRBJ2-7; 9 positions match TRBD2. CDR1 is MRHNA and CDR2 is SNTAGT in the germline V gene. The CDR3 is 15 residues long. After removal of 6 bases from V and 2 bases from J, the junction contained 8 bases not matched to a gene. The CDR3 here is CASSPGASGTYEQYF. The CDR3 DNA follows: TGTGCCAGCAGCCCTGGGGCTAGCGGGACCTACGAGCAGTACTTC.